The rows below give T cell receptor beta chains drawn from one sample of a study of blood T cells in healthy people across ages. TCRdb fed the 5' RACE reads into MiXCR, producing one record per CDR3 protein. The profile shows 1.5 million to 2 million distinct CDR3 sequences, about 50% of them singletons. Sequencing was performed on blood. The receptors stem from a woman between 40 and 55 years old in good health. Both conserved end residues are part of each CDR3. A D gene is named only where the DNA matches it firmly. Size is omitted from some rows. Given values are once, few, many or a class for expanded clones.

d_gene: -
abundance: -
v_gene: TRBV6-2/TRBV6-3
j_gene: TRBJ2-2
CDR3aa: CASSPTGLLNTGELFF
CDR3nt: TGTGCCAGCAGTCCCACGGGACTTTTGAACACCGGGGAGCTGTTTTTT

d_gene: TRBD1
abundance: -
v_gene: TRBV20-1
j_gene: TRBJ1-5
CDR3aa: CSASLGQGRRNQPQHF
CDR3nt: TGCAGTGCTAGCCTGGGACAGGGAAGACGCAATCAGCCCCAGCATTTT

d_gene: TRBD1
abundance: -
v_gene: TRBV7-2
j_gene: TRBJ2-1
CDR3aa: CASSSVGTAVNEQFF
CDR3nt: TGTGCCAGCAGCTCTGTCGGGACAGCCGTCAATGAGCAGTTCTTC

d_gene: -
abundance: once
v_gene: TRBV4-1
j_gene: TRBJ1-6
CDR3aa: CASSQVSPAPGYNSPLHF
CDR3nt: TGCGCCAGCAGCCAAGTATCACCGGCCCCAGGTTATAATTCACCCCTCCACTTT

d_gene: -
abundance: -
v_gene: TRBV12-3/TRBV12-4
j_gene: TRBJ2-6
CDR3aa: CASTHTDLDSGANVLTF
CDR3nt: TGTGCCAGCACCCATACAGATTTGGACTCTGGGGCCAACGTCCTGACTTTC

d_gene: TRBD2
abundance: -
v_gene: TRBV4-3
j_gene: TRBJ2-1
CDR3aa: CASSPGGTQSGEQFF
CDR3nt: TGCGCCAGCAGCCCCGGGGGGACCCAGTCTGGGGAGCAGTTCTTC

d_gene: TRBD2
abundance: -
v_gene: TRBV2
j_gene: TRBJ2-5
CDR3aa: CASSVQRGARETQYF
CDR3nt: TGTGCCAGCAGTGTCCAGCGGGGGGCCCGGGAGACCCAGTACTTC

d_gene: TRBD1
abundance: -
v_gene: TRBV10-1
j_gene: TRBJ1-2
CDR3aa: CASGEDRASGYTF
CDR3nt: TGCGCCAGTGGTGAGGACAGGGCGAGTGGCTACACCTTC

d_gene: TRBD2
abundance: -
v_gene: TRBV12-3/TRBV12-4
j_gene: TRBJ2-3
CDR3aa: CASRRTRIADTQYF
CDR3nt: TGTGCCAGCAGGAGGACTAGAATCGCAGATACGCAGTATTTT

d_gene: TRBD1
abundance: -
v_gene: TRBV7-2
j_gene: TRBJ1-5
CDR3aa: CASRTGVPNQPQHF
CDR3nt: TGTGCCAGCAGGACAGGGGTTCCCAATCAGCCCCAGCATTTT

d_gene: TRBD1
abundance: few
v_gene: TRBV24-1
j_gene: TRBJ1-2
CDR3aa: CATSDAGQNNGYTF
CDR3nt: TGTGCCACCAGTGATGCGGGACAGAATAATGGCTACACCTTC